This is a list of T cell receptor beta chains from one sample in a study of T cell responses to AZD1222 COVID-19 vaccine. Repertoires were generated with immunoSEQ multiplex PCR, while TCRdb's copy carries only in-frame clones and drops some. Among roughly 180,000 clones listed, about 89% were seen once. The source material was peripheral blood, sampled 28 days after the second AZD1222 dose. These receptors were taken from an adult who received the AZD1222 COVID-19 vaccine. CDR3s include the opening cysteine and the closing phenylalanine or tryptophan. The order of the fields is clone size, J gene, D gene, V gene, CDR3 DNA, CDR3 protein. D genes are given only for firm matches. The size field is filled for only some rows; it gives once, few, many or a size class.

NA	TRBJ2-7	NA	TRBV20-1	TGCAGTCCGAAAGGGTACGAGCAGTACTTC	CSPKGYEQYF
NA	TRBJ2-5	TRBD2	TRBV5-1	TGCGCCAGCAGTAACGCGGGGGGGACCCAAGAGACCCAGTACTTC	CASSNAGGTQETQYF
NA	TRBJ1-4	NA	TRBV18	TGTGCCAGCTCACCACAGGGGAAAGACGAAAAACTGTTTTTT	CASSPQGKDEKLFF
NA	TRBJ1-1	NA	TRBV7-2	TGTGCCAGCAGCTTAGAGGGGAGCCTCATGCACACTGAAGCTTTCTTT	CASSLEGSLMHTEAFF
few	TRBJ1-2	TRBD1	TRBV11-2	TGTGCCAGCAGCTCCCAAGCCGGTACACAGGGGGCCTACTATGGCTACACCTTC	CASSSQAGTQGAYYGYTF
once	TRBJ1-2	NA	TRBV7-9	TGTGCCAGCAGCTTACAGGGGCCGTATGGCTACACCTTC	CASSLQGPYGYTF
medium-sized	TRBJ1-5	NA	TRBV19	TGTGCCAGTAGTGTAGGGCCTGGGCTTGGTCAGCCCCAGCATTTT	CASSVGPGLGQPQHF
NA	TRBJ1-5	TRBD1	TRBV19	TGTGCCACTTCCGGGACAGGGGGTTGGGGGCCCCAGCATTTT	CATSGTGGWGPQHF
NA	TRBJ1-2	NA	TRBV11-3	TGTGCCAGCAGCTTATTTTCTGGGGGTGGCTACACCTTC	CASSLFSGGGYTF
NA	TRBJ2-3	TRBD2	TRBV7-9	TGTGCCAGCAGCTACGGACTAGCGGGGACCTATCTCACAGATACGCAGTATTTT	CASSYGLAGTYLTDTQYF
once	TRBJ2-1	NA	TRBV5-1	TGCGCCAGCAGCATGGTTCTAAGCTCCTACAATGAGCAGTTCTTC	CASSMVLSSYNEQFF
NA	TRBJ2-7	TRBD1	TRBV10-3	TGTGCTCACGGGGACAGGGGGCGGGACGAGCAGTACTTC	CAHGDRGRDEQYF
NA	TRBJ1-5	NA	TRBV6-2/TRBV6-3	TGTGCCAGCAGTTTGAGGGCCGCTTATAGCAATCAGCCCCAGCATTTT	CASSLRAAYSNQPQHF